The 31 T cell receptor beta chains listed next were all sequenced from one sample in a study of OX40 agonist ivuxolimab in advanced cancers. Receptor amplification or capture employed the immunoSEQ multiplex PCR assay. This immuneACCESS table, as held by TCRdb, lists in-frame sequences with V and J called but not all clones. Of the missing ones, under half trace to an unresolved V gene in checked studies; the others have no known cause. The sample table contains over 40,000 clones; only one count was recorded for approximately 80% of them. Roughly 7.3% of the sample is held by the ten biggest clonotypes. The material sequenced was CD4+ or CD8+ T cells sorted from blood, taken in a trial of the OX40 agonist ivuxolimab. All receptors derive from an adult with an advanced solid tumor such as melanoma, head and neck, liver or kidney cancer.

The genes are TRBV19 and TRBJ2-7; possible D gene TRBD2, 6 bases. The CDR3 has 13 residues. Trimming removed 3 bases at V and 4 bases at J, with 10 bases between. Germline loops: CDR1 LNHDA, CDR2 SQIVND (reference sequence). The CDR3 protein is CASSIGREYEQYF. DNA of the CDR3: TGTGCCAGTAGTATCGGGAGAGAGTACGAGCAGTACTTC.

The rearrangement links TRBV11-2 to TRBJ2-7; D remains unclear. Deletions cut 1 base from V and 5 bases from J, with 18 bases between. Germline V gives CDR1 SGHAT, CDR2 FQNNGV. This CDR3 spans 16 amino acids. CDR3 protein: CASSLGLVMGNDEQYF. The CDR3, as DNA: TGTGCCAGCAGCTTAGGACTTGTTATGGGGAACGACGAGCAGTACTTC.

This CDR3 reads CAISERTSGYNEQFF. The CDR3 DNA is TGTGCCATCAGTGAACGGACTAGCGGATACAATGAGCAGTTCTTC. This sequence joins TRBV10-3 and TRBJ2-1, with 10 bases that match TRBD2. Germline loops: CDR1 ENHRY, CDR2 SYGVKD. CDR3 length equals 15 residues. The J segment lost 4 bases and the V segment lost 3 bases, leaving 3 bases of the junction unmatched.

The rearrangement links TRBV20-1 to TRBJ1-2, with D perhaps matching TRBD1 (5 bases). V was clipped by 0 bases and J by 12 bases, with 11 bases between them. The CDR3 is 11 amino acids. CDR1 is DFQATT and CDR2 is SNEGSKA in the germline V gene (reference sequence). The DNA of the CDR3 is TGCAGTGCTAGAGATTCCTTCAGGGACACCTTC. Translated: CSARDSFRDTF.

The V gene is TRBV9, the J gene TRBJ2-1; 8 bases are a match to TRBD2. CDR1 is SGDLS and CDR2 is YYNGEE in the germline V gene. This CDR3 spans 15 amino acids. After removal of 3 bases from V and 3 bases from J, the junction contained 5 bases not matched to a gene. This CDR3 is CASSGASGHYNEQFF. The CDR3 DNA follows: TGTGCCAGCAGCGGAGCTAGCGGGCACTACAATGAGCAGTTCTTC.

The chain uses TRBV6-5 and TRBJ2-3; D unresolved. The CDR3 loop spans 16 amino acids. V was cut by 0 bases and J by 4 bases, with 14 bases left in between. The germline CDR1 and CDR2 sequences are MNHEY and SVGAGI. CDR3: CASSYSPPYSSDTQYF. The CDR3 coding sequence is TGTGCCAGCAGTTACTCGCCCCCTTATTCGTCAGATACGCAGTATTTT.

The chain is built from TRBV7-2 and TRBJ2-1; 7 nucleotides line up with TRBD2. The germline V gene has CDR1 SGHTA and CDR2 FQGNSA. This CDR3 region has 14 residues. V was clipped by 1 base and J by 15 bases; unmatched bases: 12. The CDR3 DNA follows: TGTGCCAGCAGCTTAGATTTATGGACTAGTTGGATGTTCTTC. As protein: CASSLDLWTSWMFF.

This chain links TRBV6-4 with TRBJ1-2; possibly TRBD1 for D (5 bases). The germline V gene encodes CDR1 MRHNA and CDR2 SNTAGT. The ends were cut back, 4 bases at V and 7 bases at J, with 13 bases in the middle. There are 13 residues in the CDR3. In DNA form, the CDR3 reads TGTGCCAGCAGTGGAATCACCGGGGGTGGCTACACCTTC. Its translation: CASSGITGGGYTF.

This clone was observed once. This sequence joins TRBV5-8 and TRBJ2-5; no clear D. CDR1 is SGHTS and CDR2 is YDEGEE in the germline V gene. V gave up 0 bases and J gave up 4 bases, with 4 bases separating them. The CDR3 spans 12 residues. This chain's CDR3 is CASSLVGETQYF. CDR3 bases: TGTGCCAGCAGCTTGGTAGGAGAGACCCAGTACTTC.

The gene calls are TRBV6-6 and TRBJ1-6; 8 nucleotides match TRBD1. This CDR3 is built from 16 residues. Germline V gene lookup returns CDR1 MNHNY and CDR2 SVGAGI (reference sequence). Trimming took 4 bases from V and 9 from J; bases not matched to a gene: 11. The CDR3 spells CASSWGGRGQGSPLHF. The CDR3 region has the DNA TGTGCCAGCAGTTGGGGCGGCAGGGGGCAAGGTTCACCCCTCCACTTT.

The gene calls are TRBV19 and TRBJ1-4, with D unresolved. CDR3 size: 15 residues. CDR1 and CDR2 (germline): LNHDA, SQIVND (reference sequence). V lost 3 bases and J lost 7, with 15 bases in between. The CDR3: CASSMSGGKGEKLFF. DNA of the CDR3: TGTGCCAGTAGTATGTCGGGAGGGAAGGGTGAAAAACTGTTTTTT. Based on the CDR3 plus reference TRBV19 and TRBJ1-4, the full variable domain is DGGITQSPKYLFRKEGQNVTLSCEQNLNHDAMYWYRQDPGQGLRLIYYSQIVNDFQKGDIAEGYSVSREKKESFPLTVTSAQKNPTAFYLCASSMSGGKGEKLFFGSGTQLSVL.

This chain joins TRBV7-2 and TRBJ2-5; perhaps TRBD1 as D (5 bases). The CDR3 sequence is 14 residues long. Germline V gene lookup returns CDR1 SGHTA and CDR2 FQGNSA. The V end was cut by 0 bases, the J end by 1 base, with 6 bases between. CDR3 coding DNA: TGTGCCAGCAGCTTAGCAGGGGCCCAAGAGACCCAGTACTTC. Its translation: CASSLAGAQETQYF. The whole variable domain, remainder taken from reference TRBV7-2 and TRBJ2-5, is GAGVSQSPSNKVTEKGKDVELRCDPISGHTALYWYRQSLGQGLEFLIYFQGNSAPDKSGLPSDRFSAERTGGSVSTLTIQRTQQEDSAVYLCASSLAGAQETQYFGPGTRLLVL.

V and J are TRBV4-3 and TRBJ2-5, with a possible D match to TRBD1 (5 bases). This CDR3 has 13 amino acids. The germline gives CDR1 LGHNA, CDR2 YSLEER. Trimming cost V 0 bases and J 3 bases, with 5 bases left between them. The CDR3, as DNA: TGCGCCAGCAGCCAAGACAGGGAAGAGACCCAGTACTTC. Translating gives CASSQDREETQYF.

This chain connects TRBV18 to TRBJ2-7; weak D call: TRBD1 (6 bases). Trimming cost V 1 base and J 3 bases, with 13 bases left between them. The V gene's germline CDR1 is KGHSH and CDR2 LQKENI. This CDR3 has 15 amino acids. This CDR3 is CASSPQGGANYEQYF. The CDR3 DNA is TGTGCCAGCTCACCACAAGGGGGTGCAAACTACGAGCAGTACTTC. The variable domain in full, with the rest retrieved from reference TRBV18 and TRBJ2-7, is NAGVMQNPRHLVRRRGQEARLRCSPMKGHSHVYWYRQLPEEGLKFMVYLQKENIIDESGMPKERFSAEFPKEGPSILRIQQVVRGDSAAYFCASSPQGGANYEQYFGPGTRLTVT.

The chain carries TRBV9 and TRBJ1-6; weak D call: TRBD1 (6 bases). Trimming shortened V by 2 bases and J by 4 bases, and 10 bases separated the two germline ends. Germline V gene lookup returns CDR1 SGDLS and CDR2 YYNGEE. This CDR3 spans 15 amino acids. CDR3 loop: CASSVAGTYNSPLHF. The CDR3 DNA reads TGTGCCAGCAGCGTTGCAGGGACATATAATTCACCCCTCCACTTT.

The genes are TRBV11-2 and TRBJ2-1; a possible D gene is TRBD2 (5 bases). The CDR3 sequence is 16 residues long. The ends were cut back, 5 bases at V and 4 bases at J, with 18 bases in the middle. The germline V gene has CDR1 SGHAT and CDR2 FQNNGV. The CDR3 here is CASSPNMWEPYNEQFF. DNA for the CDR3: TGTGCCAGCAGCCCGAATATGTGGGAGCCTTACAATGAGCAGTTCTTC.

CDR3 in amino acids: CASSFDRVNTEAFF. DNA of the CDR3: TGTGCCAGCAGCTTCGACAGGGTGAACACTGAAGCTTTCTTT. The V and J genes are TRBV5-6 and TRBJ1-1; TRBD1 aligns across 7 bases. Germline V gene lookup returns CDR1 SGHDT and CDR2 YYEEEE. V lost 2 bases and J lost 0; bases outside the gene matches: 1. The CDR3 consists of 14 residues. Complete variable domain (other parts from reference TRBV5-6 and TRBJ1-1): DAGVTQSPTHLIKTRGQQVTLRCSPKSGHDTVSWYQQALGQGPQFIFQYYEEEERQRGNFPDRFSGHQFPNYSSELNVNALLLGDSALYLCASSFDRVNTEAFFGQGTRLTVV.

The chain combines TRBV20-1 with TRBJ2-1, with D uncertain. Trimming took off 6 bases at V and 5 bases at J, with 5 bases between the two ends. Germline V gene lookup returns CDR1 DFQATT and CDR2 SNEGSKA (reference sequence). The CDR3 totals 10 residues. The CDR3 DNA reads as TGCAGTGCCATAGACAATGAGCAGTTCTTC. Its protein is CSAIDNEQFF.

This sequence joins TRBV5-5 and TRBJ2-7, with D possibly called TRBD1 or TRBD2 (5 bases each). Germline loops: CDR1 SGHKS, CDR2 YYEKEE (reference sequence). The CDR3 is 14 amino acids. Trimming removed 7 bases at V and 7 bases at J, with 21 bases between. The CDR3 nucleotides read TGTGCCAGCGACTGGGACGCCGACCAGAGGGAGCAGTACTTC. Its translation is CASDWDADQREQYF.

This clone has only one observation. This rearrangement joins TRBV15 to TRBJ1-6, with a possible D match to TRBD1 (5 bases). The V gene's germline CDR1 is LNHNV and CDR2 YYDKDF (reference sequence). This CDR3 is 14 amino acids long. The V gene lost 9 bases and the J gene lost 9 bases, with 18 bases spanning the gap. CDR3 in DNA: TGTGCCACTAGGGGTGGCATCCCGAGTTCACCCCTCCACTTT. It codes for CATRGGIPSSPLHF.

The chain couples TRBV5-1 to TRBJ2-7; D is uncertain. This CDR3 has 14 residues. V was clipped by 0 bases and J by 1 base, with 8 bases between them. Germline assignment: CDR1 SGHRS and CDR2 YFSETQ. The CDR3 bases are TGCGCCAGCAGCTTGGACCGAGTTTCCTACGAGCAGTACTTC. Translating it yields CASSLDRVSYEQYF.

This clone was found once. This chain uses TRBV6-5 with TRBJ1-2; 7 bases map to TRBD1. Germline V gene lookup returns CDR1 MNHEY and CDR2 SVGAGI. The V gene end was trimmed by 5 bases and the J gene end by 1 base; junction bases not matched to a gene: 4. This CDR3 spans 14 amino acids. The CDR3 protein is CASSGDRINYGYTF. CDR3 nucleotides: TGTGCCAGCAGTGGGGACAGAATTAACTATGGCTACACCTTC.

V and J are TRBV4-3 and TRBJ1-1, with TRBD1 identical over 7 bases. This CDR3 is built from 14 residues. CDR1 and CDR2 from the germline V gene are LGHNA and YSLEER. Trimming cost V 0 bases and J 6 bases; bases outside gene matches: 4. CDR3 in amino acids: CASSQDEGAAEAFF. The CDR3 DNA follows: TGCGCCAGCAGCCAAGATGAGGGGGCGGCTGAAGCTTTCTTT.

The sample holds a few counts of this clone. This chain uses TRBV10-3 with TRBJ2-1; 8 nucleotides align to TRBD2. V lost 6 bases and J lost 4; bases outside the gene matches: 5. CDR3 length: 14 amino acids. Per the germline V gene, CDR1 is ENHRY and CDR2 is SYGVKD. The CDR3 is CAIRAGERYNEQFF. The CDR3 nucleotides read TGTGCCATCAGAGCGGGAGAAAGGTACAATGAGCAGTTCTTC.

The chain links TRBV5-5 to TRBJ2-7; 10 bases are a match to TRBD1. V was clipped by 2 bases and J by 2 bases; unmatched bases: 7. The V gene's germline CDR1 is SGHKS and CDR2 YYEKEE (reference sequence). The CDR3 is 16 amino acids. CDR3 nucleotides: TGTGCCAGCAGCTTCGACCGGGACAGGGGTACCTACGAGCAGTACTTC. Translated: CASSFDRDRGTYEQYF.

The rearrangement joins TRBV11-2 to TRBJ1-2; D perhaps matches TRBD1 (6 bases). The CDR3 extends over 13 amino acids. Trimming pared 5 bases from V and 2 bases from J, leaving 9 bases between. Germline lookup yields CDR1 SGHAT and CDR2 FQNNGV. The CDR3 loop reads CASSLDRNYGYTF. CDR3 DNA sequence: TGTGCCAGCAGCCTTGACAGGAACTATGGCTACACCTTC.

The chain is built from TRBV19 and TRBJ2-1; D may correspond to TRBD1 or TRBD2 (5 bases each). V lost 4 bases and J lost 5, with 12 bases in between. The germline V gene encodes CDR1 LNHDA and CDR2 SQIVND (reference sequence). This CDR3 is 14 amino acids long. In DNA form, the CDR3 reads TGTGCCAGTAGTAATAGGGACGGAGACAATGAGCAGTTCTTC. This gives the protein CASSNRDGDNEQFF.

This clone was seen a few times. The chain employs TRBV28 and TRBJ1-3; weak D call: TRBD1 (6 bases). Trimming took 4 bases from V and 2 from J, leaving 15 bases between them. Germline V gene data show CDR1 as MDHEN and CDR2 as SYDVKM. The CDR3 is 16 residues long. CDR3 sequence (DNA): TGTGCCAGCAGTTGGACAGAAGGGTTACCTGGAAACACCATATATTTT. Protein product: CASSWTEGLPGNTIYF.

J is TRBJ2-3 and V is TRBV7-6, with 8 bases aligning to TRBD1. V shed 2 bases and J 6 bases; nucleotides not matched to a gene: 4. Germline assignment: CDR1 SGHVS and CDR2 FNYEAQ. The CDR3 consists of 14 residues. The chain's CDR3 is CASSLTDREDTQYF. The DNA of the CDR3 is TGTGCCAGCAGCTTAACGGACAGGGAGGATACGCAGTATTTT.

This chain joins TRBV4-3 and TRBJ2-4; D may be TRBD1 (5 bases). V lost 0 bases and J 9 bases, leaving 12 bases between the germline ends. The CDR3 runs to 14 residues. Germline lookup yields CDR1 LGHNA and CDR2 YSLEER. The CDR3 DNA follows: TGCGCCAGCAGCCAAGATATAGGGGTATCCATTCAGTACTTC. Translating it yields CASSQDIGVSIQYF.

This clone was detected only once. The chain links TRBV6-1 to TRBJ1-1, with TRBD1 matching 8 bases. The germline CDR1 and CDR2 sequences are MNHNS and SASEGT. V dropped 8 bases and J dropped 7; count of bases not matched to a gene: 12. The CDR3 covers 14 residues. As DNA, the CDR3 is TGTGCCAGCGCGGGAGTGGACAGGGTATTTGAAGCTTTCTTT. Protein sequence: CASAGVDRVFEAFF.